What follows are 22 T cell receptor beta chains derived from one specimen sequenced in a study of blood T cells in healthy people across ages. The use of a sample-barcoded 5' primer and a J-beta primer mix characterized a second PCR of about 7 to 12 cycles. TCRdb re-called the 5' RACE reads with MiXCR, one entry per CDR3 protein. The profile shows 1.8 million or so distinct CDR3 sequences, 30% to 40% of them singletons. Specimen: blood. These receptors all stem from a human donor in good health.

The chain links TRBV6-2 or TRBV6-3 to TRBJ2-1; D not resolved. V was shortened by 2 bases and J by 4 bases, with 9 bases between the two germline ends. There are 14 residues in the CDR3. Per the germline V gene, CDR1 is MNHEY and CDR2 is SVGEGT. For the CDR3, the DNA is TGTGCCAGCAGTTACGGAGCGATTTACAATGAGCAGTTCTTC. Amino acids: CASSYGAIYNEQFF.

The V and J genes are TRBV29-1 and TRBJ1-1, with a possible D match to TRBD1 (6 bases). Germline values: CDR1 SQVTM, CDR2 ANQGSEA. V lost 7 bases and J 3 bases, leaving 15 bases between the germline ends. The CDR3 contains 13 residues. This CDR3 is CSAYRVGDTEAFF. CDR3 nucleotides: TGCAGCGCCTACAGGGTTGGGGACACTGAAGCTTTCTTT.

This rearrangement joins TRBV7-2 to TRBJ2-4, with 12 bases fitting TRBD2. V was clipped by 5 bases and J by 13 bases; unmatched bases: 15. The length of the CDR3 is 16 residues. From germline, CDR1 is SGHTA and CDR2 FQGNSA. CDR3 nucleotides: TGTGCCAGCAGCCCGTCTAGCGGGGGGGCTTCTCATGAGCAGTACTTC. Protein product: CASSPSSGGASHEQYF.

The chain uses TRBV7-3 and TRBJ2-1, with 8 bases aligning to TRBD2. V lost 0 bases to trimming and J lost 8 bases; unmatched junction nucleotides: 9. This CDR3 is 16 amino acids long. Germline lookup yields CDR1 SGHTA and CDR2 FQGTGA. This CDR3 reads CASSLTPSGGRYEQFF. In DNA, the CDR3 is TGTGCCAGCAGCTTAACCCCCAGCGGGGGTCGGTATGAGCAGTTCTTC.

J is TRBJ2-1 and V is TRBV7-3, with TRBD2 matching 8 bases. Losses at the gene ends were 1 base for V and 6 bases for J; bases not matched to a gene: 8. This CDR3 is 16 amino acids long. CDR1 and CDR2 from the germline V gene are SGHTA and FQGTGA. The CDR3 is CASSLKRGSGANEQFF. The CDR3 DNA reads TGTGCCAGCAGCTTAAAAAGAGGTAGCGGGGCCAATGAGCAGTTCTTC.

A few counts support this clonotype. This chain's CDR3 is CASSLLGTRPVPLHF. CDR3 in DNA: TGTGCCAGCAGCTTATTAGGGACACGGCCCGTACCCCTCCACTTT. J is TRBJ1-6 and V is TRBV7-2; perhaps TRBD1 as D (6 bases). The germline V gene has CDR1 SGHTA and CDR2 FQGNSA. Trimming pared 2 bases from V and 12 bases from J, leaving 17 bases between. The length of the CDR3 is 15 residues. The full variable domain, its missing parts supplied by reference TRBV7-2 and TRBJ1-6, is GAGVSQSPSNKVTEKGKDVELRCDPISGHTALYWYRQSLGQGLEFLIYFQGNSAPDKSGLPSDRFSAERTGGSVSTLTIQRTQQEDSAVYLCASSLLGTRPVPLHFGNGTRLTVT.

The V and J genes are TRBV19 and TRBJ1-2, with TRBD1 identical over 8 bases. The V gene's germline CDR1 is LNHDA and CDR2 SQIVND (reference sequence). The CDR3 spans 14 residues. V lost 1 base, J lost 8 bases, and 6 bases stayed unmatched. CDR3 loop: CASSIAGGTVGYTF. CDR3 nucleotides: TGTGCCAGTAGTATAGCAGGGGGCACAGTGGGCTACACCTTC. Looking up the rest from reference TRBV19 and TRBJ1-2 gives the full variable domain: DGGITQSPKYLFRKEGQNVTLSCEQNLNHDAMYWYRQDPGQGLRLIYYSQIVNDFQKGDIAEGYSVSREKKESFPLTVTSAQKNPTAFYLCASSIAGGTVGYTFGSGTRLTVV.

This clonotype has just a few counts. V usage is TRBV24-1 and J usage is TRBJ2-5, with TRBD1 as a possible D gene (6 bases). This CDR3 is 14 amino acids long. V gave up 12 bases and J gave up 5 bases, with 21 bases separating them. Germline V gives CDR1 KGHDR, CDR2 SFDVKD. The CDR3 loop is CAVAPRGVRETQYF. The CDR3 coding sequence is TGTGCCGTCGCCCCCAGGGGCGTTCGGGAGACCCAGTACTTC.

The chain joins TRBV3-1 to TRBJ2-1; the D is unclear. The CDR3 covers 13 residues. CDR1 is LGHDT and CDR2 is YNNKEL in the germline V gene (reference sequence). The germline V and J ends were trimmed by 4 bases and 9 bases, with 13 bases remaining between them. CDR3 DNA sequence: TGTGCCAGCAGCCGAACCGTGGTGCCTGAGCAGTTCTTC. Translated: CASSRTVVPEQFF.

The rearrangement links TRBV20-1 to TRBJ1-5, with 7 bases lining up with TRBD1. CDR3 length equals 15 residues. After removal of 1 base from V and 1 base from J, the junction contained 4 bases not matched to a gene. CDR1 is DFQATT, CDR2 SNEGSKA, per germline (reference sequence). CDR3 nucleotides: TGCAGTGCTAGAGCTCACAGGGGAAGCAATCAGCCCCAGCATTTT. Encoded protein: CSARAHRGSNQPQHF.

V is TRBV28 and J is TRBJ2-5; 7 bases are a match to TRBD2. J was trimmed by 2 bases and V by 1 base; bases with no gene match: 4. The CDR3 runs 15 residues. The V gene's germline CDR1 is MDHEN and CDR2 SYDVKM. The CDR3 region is CASSLSGTMQETQYF. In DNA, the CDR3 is TGTGCCAGCAGTTTATCCGGGACTATGCAAGAGACCCAGTACTTC.

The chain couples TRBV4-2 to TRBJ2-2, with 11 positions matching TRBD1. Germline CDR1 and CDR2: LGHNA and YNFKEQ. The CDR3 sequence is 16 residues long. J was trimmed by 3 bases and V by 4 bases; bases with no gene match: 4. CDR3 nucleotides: TGTGCCAGCAGCCCGGACAGGGGGCAACACACCGGGGAGCTGTTTTTT. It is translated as CASSPDRGQHTGELFF.

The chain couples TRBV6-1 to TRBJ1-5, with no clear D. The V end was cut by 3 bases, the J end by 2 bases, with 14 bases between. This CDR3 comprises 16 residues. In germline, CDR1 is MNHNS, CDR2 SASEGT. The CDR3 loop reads CASSDLWGPGNQPQHF. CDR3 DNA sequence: TGTGCCAGCAGTGACCTTTGGGGTCCGGGCAATCAGCCCCAGCATTTT.

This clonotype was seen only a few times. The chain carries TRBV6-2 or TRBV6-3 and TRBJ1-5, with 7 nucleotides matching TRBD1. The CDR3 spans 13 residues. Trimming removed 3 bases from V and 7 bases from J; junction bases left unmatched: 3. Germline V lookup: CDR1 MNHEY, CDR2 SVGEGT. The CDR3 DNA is TGTGCCAGCAGTTATGCAGGGGGGCAGCCCCAGCATTTT. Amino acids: CASSYAGGQPQHF.

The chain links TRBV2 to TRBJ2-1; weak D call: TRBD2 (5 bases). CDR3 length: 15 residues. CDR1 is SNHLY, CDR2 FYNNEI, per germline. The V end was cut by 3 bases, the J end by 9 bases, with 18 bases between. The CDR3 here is CASSELVEGTGEQFF. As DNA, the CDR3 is TGTGCCAGCAGTGAGCTAGTTGAGGGCACGGGTGAGCAGTTCTTC.

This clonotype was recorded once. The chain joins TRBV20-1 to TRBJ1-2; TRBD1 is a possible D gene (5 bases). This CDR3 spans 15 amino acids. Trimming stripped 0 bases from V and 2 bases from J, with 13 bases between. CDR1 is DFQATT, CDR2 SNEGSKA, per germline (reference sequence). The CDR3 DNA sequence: TGCAGTGCTAGAGATGAACAGGCGATGAACTATGGCTACACCTTC. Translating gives CSARDEQAMNYGYTF.

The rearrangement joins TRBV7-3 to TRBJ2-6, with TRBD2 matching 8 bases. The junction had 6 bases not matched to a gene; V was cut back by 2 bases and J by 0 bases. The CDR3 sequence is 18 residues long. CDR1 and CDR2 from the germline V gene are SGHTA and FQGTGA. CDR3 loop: CASSLGGGLSSGANVLTF. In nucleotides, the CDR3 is TGTGCCAGCAGCTTAGGCGGGGGGTTAAGCTCTGGGGCCAACGTCCTGACTTTC.

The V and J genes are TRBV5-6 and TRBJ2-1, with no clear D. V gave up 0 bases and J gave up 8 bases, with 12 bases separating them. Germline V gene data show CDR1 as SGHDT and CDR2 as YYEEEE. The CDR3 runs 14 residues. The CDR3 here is CASSLGRPRDEQFF. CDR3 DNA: TGTGCCAGCAGCTTGGGACGGCCTAGGGATGAGCAGTTCTTC.

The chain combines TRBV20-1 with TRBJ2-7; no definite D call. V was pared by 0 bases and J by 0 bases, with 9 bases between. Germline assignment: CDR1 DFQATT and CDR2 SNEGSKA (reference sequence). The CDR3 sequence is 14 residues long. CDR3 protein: CSARDRKVSYEQYF. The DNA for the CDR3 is TGCAGTGCTAGAGATCGTAAGGTCTCCTACGAGCAGTACTTC.

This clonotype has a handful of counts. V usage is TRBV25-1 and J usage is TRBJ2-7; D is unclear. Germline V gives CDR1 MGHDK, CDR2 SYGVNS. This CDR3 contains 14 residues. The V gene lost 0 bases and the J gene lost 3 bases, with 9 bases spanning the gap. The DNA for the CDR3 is TGTGCCAGCAGTGAATATTTGAAGGGCTACGAGCAGTACTTC. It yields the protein CASSEYLKGYEQYF.

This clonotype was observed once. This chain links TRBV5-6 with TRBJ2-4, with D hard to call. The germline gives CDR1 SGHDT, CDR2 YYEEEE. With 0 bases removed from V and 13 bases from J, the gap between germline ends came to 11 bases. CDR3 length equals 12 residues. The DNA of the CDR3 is TGTGCCAGCAGCTTGGGAAATCCTGAGCAGTACTTC. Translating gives CASSLGNPEQYF.

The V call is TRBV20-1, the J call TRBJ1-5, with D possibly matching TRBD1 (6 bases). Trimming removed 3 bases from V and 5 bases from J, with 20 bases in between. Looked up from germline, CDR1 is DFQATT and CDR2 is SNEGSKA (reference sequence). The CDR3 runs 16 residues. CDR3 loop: CSASKHRVFFDQPQHF. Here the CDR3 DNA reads TGCAGTGCTAGCAAGCACAGGGTATTCTTTGATCAGCCCCAGCATTTT.